This passage covers 3 T cell receptor beta chains from one sample sequenced in a study of cytomegalovirus exposure and HLA in healthy donors. The primer mix had 60 Vbeta and 13 Jbeta primers. Using immunoSEQ multiplex PCR, the repertoire was profiled, and TCRdb retains in-frame clones only, with some absent. Found here are about 120,000 clones, roughly 65% of them singletons; the top ten hold over 8%. Specimen: PBMCs. These receptors were taken from a man in his forties in good health and CMV-seropositive.

The V call is TRBV6-1, the J call TRBJ2-2; 8 nucleotides agree with TRBD2. CDR1 is MNHNS and CDR2 is SASEGT in the germline V gene. V was clipped by 2 bases and J by 5 bases; unmatched bases: 4. The CDR3 has 15 residues. The CDR3 DNA follows: TGTGCCAGCAGTGAAACGGGGGGGGATACCGGGGAGCTGTTTTTT. The encoded protein is CASSETGGDTGELFF.

This clone was counted only a few times. The chain joins TRBV7-2 to TRBJ2-7; tentatively, D is TRBD2 (5 bases). The germline V gene encodes CDR1 SGHTA and CDR2 FQGNSA. V dropped 2 bases and J dropped 1 base, with 9 bases sitting between them. The CDR3 covers 14 residues. The CDR3 loop is CASSLMAGSYEQYF. In DNA form, the CDR3 reads TGTGCCAGCAGCTTAATGGCGGGTTCCTACGAGCAGTACTTC.

The gene calls are TRBV7-8 and TRBJ2-7; TRBD1 is a possible D gene (5 bases). Looked up from germline, CDR1 is SGHVS and CDR2 is FQNEAQ. This CDR3 contains 14 residues. V shed 4 bases and J shed 2 bases, with 12 bases lying between them. The CDR3 region has the DNA TGTGCCAGCAGCTCAGGACAACGCACCTACGAGCAGTACTTC. It codes for CASSSGQRTYEQYF. Based on the CDR3 plus reference TRBV7-8 and TRBJ2-7, the full variable domain is GAGVSQSPRYKVAKRGQDVALRCDPISGHVSLFWYQQALGQGPEFLTYFQNEAQLDKSGLPSDRFFAERPEGSVSTLKIQRTQQEDSAVYLCASSSGQRTYEQYFGPGTRLTVT.